The 29 T cell receptor beta chains listed next were all sequenced from one sample in a study of identical twins. TCRdb redid the calling of the 5' RACE reads with MiXCR, one entry per CDR3 protein. The sample has roughly 1,500,000 distinct CDR3 sequences, roughly a third seen once. Sequenced: cord blood. All receptors derive from a newborn girl in good health.

To note about this clonotype: This may come from a read error, since a much larger clone is one base off. J is TRBJ2-1 and V is TRBV10-3; D remains unclear. The CDR3 totals 16 residues. Germline CDR1 is ENHRY and CDR2 is SYGVKD. The CDR3 sequence is CAIKGSILSSHNEQFF. CDR3 sequence (DNA): TGTGCCATCAAGGGCTCTATCCTTAGCTCCCACAATGAGCAGTTCTTC.

The genes are TRBV28 and TRBJ1-1, with D perhaps TRBD1 (5 bases). The CDR3 is 18 residues long. Germline V gives CDR1 MDHEN, CDR2 SYDVKM. V lost 1 base and J 1 base, leaving 19 bases between the germline ends. This chain's CDR3 is CASSLFVPLGHKNTEAFF. The CDR3 bases are TGTGCCAGCAGTTTATTCGTCCCCCTCGGACACAAGAACACTGAAGCTTTCTTT.

There are a few counts of this clonotype. J is TRBJ1-6 and V is TRBV28; 7 bases match TRBD1. From germline, CDR1 is MDHEN and CDR2 SYDVKM. V was clipped by 2 bases and J by 0 bases; unmatched bases: 7. The CDR3 contains 18 residues. Here the CDR3 reads CASSLRQGKRSYNSPLHF. The DNA for the CDR3 is TGTGCCAGCAGTTTACGACAGGGAAAGCGCTCCTATAATTCACCCCTCCACTTT.

V gene TRBV12-3 or TRBV12-4 combines with J gene TRBJ1-1, with TRBD1 matching 10 bases. The CDR3 runs to 16 residues. V was pared by 3 bases and J by 3 bases, with 7 bases of the junction left unmatched. The CDR3 loop is CASSLGQGKRDTEAFF. CDR3 coding DNA: TGTGCCAGCAGTTTGGGACAGGGGAAGAGGGACACTGAAGCTTTCTTT.

The chain employs TRBV5-1 and TRBJ2-3; 9 nucleotides agree with TRBD2. The ends lost 1 base at V and 3 bases at J; junction bases unmatched: 6. The germline gives CDR1 SGHRS, CDR2 YFSETQ. This CDR3 is built from 16 residues. The CDR3 DNA reads as TGCGCCAGCAGCTTGAAGGCCCTAGCGGGGACAGATACGCAGTATTTT. This gives the protein CASSLKALAGTDTQYF.

The V and J genes are TRBV6-5 and TRBJ2-3; 8 bases align to TRBD1. V lost 0 bases and J lost 3; bases outside the gene matches: 11. Germline CDR1 MNHEY, CDR2 SVGAGI. CDR3 length: 18 residues. CDR3 amino acids: CASSYSGQAPIGTDTQYF. The CDR3 bases are TGTGCCAGCAGTTACTCGGGACAGGCTCCTATAGGGACAGATACGCAGTATTTT.

This chain joins TRBV20-1 and TRBJ2-1, with 10 bases aligning to TRBD2. Unmatched junction bases numbered 14, after V lost 2 bases and J lost 7 bases. CDR1 is DFQATT, CDR2 SNEGSKA, per germline (reference sequence). The CDR3 has 17 residues. The CDR3 sequence: CSARLIRLAGVGNEQFF. The CDR3 DNA is TGCAGTGCTAGACTTATCAGGCTAGCGGGAGTTGGGAATGAGCAGTTCTTC.

This clonotype was observed a handful of times. The DNA for the CDR3 is TGTGCCAGCAGTTTTGCGGTCCCGCTATACAATGAGCAGTACTTC. It encodes CASSFAVPLYNEQYF. The genes are TRBV12-3 or TRBV12-4 and TRBJ2-1; no reliable D call. The J call may be incorrect, as the DNA end agrees better with TRBJ2-7. CDR3 length: 15 amino acids.

This clonotype was picked up a small number of times. The chain is built from TRBV6-1 and TRBJ1-5; no definite D call. Germline V gene sequence: CDR1 MNHNS, CDR2 SASEGT. The CDR3 has 13 residues. V lost 4 bases and J lost 6, with 10 bases in between. In DNA form, the CDR3 reads TGTGCCAGCAGTGGGGAGAGGGTTCAGCCCCAGCATTTT. This gives the protein CASSGERVQPQHF.

The rearrangement uses TRBV13 and TRBJ2-1; a weak D match, TRBD2 (7 bases). V lost 5 bases, J lost 2 bases, and 16 bases lay in between. Germline CDR1 reads PRHDT; CDR2 reads FYEKMQ (reference sequence). This CDR3 is 16 amino acids long. CDR3 protein: CASSTSRGGPYNEQFF. CDR3 DNA sequence: TGTGCCAGCAGCACCTCTAGGGGGGGGCCCTACAATGAGCAGTTCTTC.

There are a few counts of this clonotype. This chain links TRBV20-1 with TRBJ2-5; weak D call: TRBD2 (6 bases). V gave up 3 bases and J gave up 2 bases, with 16 bases separating them. This CDR3 is built from 15 residues. Looked up from germline, CDR1 is DFQATT and CDR2 is SNEGSKA (reference sequence). CDR3: CSARAFSGLQETQYF. The CDR3 DNA follows: TGCAGTGCTAGGGCGTTTAGCGGTTTGCAAGAGACCCAGTACTTC.

The sample holds many counts of this clonotype. The V gene is TRBV25-1, the J gene TRBJ1-2; D is unclear. The CDR3 consists of 16 residues. V lost 1 base to trimming and J lost 2 bases, with 14 bases between them. Germline V gene data show CDR1 as MGHDK and CDR2 as SYGVNS. CDR3 DNA: TGTGCCAGCAGTGAATTCCCGTGGCAGCCCAACTATGGCTACACCTTC. Translation: CASSEFPWQPNYGYTF.

V gene TRBV7-2 combines with J gene TRBJ2-1; the match to TRBD2 covers 7 bases. Germline V gives CDR1 SGHTA, CDR2 FQGNSA. The CDR3 totals 15 residues. V lost 6 bases to trimming and J lost 4 bases; unmatched junction nucleotides: 9. CDR3: CASSWAGENYNEQFF. The CDR3 nucleotides read TGTGCCAGCAGTTGGGCGGGAGAGAATTACAATGAGCAGTTCTTC. Drawing the rest from reference TRBV7-2 and TRBJ2-1, the complete variable domain is GAGVSQSPSNKVTEKGKDVELRCDPISGHTALYWYRQSLGQGLEFLIYFQGNSAPDKSGLPSDRFSAERTGGSVSTLTIQRTQQEDSAVYLCASSWAGENYNEQFFGPGTRLTVL.

This chain links TRBV5-1 with TRBJ2-7, with D unresolved. Trimming removed 2 bases from V and 4 bases from J, with 10 bases in between. The CDR3 has 13 residues. The germline CDR1 and CDR2 sequences are SGHRS and YFSETQ. CDR3 bases: TGCGCCAGCAGCTTCCTCTCGGCTTACGAGCAGTACTTC. Residues: CASSFLSAYEQYF.

This clonotype was seen a handful of times. The V gene is TRBV27, the J gene TRBJ2-5; D perhaps matches TRBD2 (6 bases). The germline CDR1 and CDR2 sequences are MNHEY and SMNVEV (reference sequence). Trimming pared 7 bases from V and 1 base from J, leaving 16 bases between. The CDR3 spans 15 residues. CDR3 in amino acids: CASNSNSGTQETQYF. The CDR3, as DNA: TGTGCCAGCAACAGTAATAGCGGAACCCAAGAGACCCAGTACTTC.

The chain couples TRBV20-1 to TRBJ2-1, with 11 bases that match TRBD2. Trimming removed 5 bases from V and 3 bases from J; junction bases left unmatched: 6. The CDR3 runs to 15 residues. Germline V CDR1 and CDR2: DFQATT, SNEGSKA (reference sequence). The CDR3 protein is CSAPGLAALYNEQFF. CDR3 DNA: TGCAGTGCTCCGGGACTAGCGGCCCTCTACAATGAGCAGTTCTTC.

V gene TRBV6-1 combines with J gene TRBJ2-3; 8 nucleotides match TRBD1. V lost 3 bases, J lost 11 bases, and 4 bases stayed unmatched. Germline V CDR1 and CDR2: MNHNS, SASEGT. The CDR3 runs to 12 residues. The DNA of the CDR3 is TGTGCCAGCAGTGACTCCGGGACAGGGCAGTATTTT. This gives the protein CASSDSGTGQYF.

The table lists this clonotype with many counts. J is TRBJ2-3 and V is TRBV4-2, with D possibly being TRBD1 (6 bases). This CDR3 region has 17 residues. The ends were cut back, 0 bases at V and 0 bases at J, with 13 bases in the middle. The germline V gene has CDR1 LGHNA and CDR2 YNFKEQ. The CDR3 reads CASSQELGQSSTDTQYF. The CDR3 region has the DNA TGTGCCAGCAGCCAAGAACTTGGACAGTCTAGCACAGATACGCAGTATTTT.

The gene calls are TRBV9 and TRBJ1-2, with a weak D call TRBD1 (5 bases). Trimming left V 3 bases short and J 4 bases short, with 22 bases between. The CDR3 extends over 17 amino acids. Per germline, CDR1 SGDLS and CDR2 YYNGEE. The CDR3 sequence: CASSATGTHSTAYGYTF. As DNA, the CDR3 is TGTGCCAGCAGCGCTACTGGGACCCACTCTACAGCCTATGGCTACACCTTC.

This clonotype was picked up many times. V is TRBV20-1 and J is TRBJ2-7; TRBD1 aligns across 7 bases. CDR1 and CDR2 (germline): DFQATT, SNEGSKA (reference sequence). The CDR3 sequence is 12 residues long. V shed 2 bases and J 3 bases; nucleotides not matched to a gene: 1. The CDR3 sequence is CSARRDSYEQYF. The CDR3 DNA reads as TGCAGTGCTAGACGGGACAGCTACGAGCAGTACTTC.

The rearrangement joins TRBV20-1 to TRBJ1-2; D not resolved. The germline V gene encodes CDR1 DFQATT and CDR2 SNEGSKA (reference sequence). This CDR3 is 12 amino acids long. The germline V and J ends were trimmed by 3 bases and 6 bases, with 11 bases remaining between them. For the CDR3, the DNA is TGCAGTGCTAGTGCACGGAACCATGGCTACACCTTC. Translation: CSASARNHGYTF.

The chain employs TRBV6-6 and TRBJ2-7; TRBD1 matches at 11 bases. Germline V CDR1 and CDR2: MNHNY, SVGAGI (reference sequence). V shed 2 bases, J shed 6 bases, and the junction held 3 bases outside the gene matches. The CDR3 loop spans 14 amino acids. CDR3 in amino acids: CASSYPGTGGEQYF. In nucleotides, the CDR3 is TGTGCCAGCAGTTACCCCGGGACAGGGGGCGAGCAGTACTTC.

In this sample, this clonotype turned up a few times. The J gene is TRBJ2-1, the V gene TRBV9; 7 nucleotides align to TRBD2. The CDR3 has 13 residues. Germline lookup yields CDR1 SGDLS and CDR2 YYNGEE. The ends lost 3 bases at V and 5 bases at J; junction bases unmatched: 2. The CDR3 loop is CASSAGTNNEQFF. CDR3 bases: TGTGCCAGCAGCGCCGGGACTAACAATGAGCAGTTCTTC. Drawing the rest from reference TRBV9 and TRBJ2-1, the complete variable domain is DSGVTQTPKHLITATGQRVTLRCSPRSGDLSVYWYQQSLDQGLQFLIQYYNGEERAKGNILERFSAQQFPDLHSELNLSSLELGDSALYFCASSAGTNNEQFFGPGTRLTVL.

DNA for the CDR3: TGTGCCAGCAGCCAAGATCGTGAGGGAGCTAATGAAAAACTGTTTTTT. Translated: CASSQDREGANEKLFF. J is TRBJ1-4 and V is TRBV3-1; D unresolved. Trimming removed 0 bases at V and 3 bases at J, with 11 bases between. The CDR3 loop spans 16 amino acids. CDR1 is LGHDT and CDR2 is YNNKEL in the germline V gene (reference sequence).

The rearrangement uses TRBV7-9 and TRBJ2-1, with TRBD2 matching over 7 bases. Germline lookup yields CDR1 SEHNR and CDR2 FQNEAQ (reference sequence). V gave up 5 bases and J gave up 4 bases; unmatched junction bases: 11. The length of the CDR3 is 16 residues. CDR3 loop: CASSQTSWRAYNEQFF. CDR3 DNA sequence: TGTGCCAGCAGCCAGACTAGCTGGAGGGCTTACAATGAGCAGTTCTTC.

This clonotype has ten or more counts. The chain employs TRBV2 and TRBJ2-1; D gene ambiguous. Per the germline V gene, CDR1 is SNHLY and CDR2 is FYNNEI. The CDR3 is 10 amino acids. The ends were cut back, 7 bases at V and 6 bases at J, with 4 bases in the middle. CDR3 coding DNA: TGTGCCAGCATAAGCAATGAGCAGTTCTTC. It translates to CASISNEQFF.

The chain is built from TRBV27 and TRBJ2-1; a weak D match, TRBD2 (6 bases). The assigned J gene may be wrong: the sequence end matches TRBJ2-7 better. CDR1 and CDR2 from the germline V gene are MNHEY and SMNVEV (reference sequence). The CDR3 is 13 amino acids. The CDR3 here is CASRGTYYNEQYF. DNA of the CDR3: TGTGCCAGCAGGGGGACTTACTACAATGAGCAGTACTTC.

V gene TRBV2 combines with J gene TRBJ2-7; TRBD2 matches at 12 bases. V was pared by 7 bases and J by 1 base, with 5 bases of the junction left unmatched. The CDR3 runs to 15 residues. Germline V lookup: CDR1 SNHLY, CDR2 FYNNEI. The CDR3, as DNA: TGTGCCAGCATTCCCGGACTAGCGGGGTCCTACGAGCAGTACTTC. Protein: CASIPGLAGSYEQYF.

This clonotype has only a few counts. This chain links TRBV20-1 with TRBJ2-3; the D call may be TRBD1 or TRBD2 (5 bases each). The CDR3 has 15 amino acids. Germline lookup yields CDR1 DFQATT and CDR2 SNEGSKA (reference sequence). Trimming took 0 bases from V and 0 from J, leaving 10 bases between them. The CDR3 coding sequence is TGCAGTGCTAGAGATCCGGGGCCTAGCACAGATACGCAGTATTTT. This translates into CSARDPGPSTDTQYF.